The clone carrying this TCR beta chain was observed a single time. No antigen is known for it. The sample comes from a study of long-term antiretroviral therapy in people with HIV. Study-level findings and limits: It was observed that HIV repertoires exhibited narrower CDR3 length ranges than controls. Repertoire composition at all time points was dominated by clones that had expanded before ART.

CDR1 and CDR2 from the germline V gene are GTSNPN and SVGIG (reference sequence). J gave up 2 bases and V 3 bases, and 3 bases lay outside the gene matches. CDR3 length: 14 amino acids. It was version v3.0 of the immunoSEQ assay that was run at survey level. This table comes from immunoSEQ multiplex PCR, and its TCRdb copy is limited to in-frame clones, with some not included. In the table there are 30,000 to 40,000 clones, roughly 80% of which are singletons. The source material was unsorted PBMCs, sampled 2 years after starting antiretroviral therapy. The receptor comes from a woman aged 45-59 years with HIV. This rearrangement joins TRBV30 to TRBJ1-1; TRBD1 agrees at 10 bases. For the CDR3, the DNA is TGTGCCTGGAGATGGGACAGGGGTAACACTGAAGCTTTCTTT. It translates to CAWRWDRGNTEAFF.